This record concerns one T cell receptor (beta chain) sequence. Its antigen is still unknown. Germline loops: CDR1 SEHNR, CDR2 FQNEAQ (reference sequence). The CDR3 length is 13 residues. V dropped 3 bases and J dropped 4 bases, with 9 bases sitting between them. The source of the sample is a study of OX40 agonist ivuxolimab in advanced cancers. At the level of the study: Dose-escalation patients had hepatocellular carcinoma, melanoma, renal cell or head and neck cancer.

Study results and limitations: More expanded clones were found, on average, in CD8+ than in CD4+ T cells.

Libraries were prepared by immunoSEQ multiplex PCR; TCRdb keeps only in-frame clonotypes and omits some of them. The table has roughly 110,000 clones, around 93% seen once; the top ten hold roughly 1.3%. This specimen was CD4+ or CD8+ T cells sorted from blood, taken in a trial of the OX40 agonist ivuxolimab. The receptor comes from an adult with an advanced solid tumor such as melanoma, head and neck, liver or kidney cancer. This rearrangement joins TRBV7-9 to TRBJ1-1; D remains unclear. The CDR3 is CASSFEGGTEAFF. In nucleotides, the CDR3 is TGTGCCAGCAGCTTTGAGGGCGGCACTGAAGCTTTCTTT.